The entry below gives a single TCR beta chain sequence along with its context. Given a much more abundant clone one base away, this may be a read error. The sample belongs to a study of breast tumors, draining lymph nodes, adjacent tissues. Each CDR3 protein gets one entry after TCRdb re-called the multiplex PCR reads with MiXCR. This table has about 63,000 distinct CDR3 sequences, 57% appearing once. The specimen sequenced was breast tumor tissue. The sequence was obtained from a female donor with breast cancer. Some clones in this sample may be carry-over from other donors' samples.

In DNA form, the CDR3 reads TGTGCCGGCAGCCCCGGGACACCCTTCTTCTCCTACAATGAGCAGTTCTTC. Protein: CAGSPGTPFFSYNEQFF. V usage is TRBV3-1 and J usage is TRBJ2-1; weak D call: TRBD1 (6 bases). There are 17 residues in the CDR3. Germline CDR1 reads LGHDT; CDR2 reads YNNKEL (reference sequence).